These 25 T cell receptor beta chains came from one sample sequenced in a study of blood T cell repertoires in COVID-19. TCRdb keeps only in-frame clones here, not all; method: immunoSEQ multiplex PCR. The table records 150,000 to 200,000 clones, around 84% of them present only once. Sequenced input: peripheral blood. The receptors were sampled from a man between 35 and 55 years old with acute or convalescent COVID-19.

The rearrangement uses TRBV6-5 and TRBJ1-1; D possibly corresponds to TRBD1 (5 bases). Trimming removed 2 bases at V and 6 bases at J, with 13 bases between. Germline V gene lookup returns CDR1 MNHEY and CDR2 SVGAGI. This CDR3 region has 14 residues. CDR3: CASSYRGGESEAFF. The CDR3 nucleotides read TGTGCCAGCAGTTACCGGGGGGGGGAATCTGAAGCTTTCTTT.

The J gene is TRBJ1-6, the V gene TRBV10-3; D gene unclear. Germline CDR1 reads ENHRY; CDR2 reads SYGVKD. Trimming stripped 5 bases from V and 9 bases from J, with 14 bases between. CDR3 size: 14 residues. CDR3 loop: CAISPGQGLSPLHF. The CDR3 DNA is TGTGCCATCAGTCCGGGCCAAGGACTTTCACCCCTCCACTTT.

The CDR3 coding sequence is TGTGCCAGCAGCACCGGTAGTAGGGGGTCGGGGGAGCAGTACTTC. This translates into CASSTGSRGSGEQYF. The chain joins TRBV28 to TRBJ2-7; weak D call: TRBD1 (6 bases). This CDR3 region has 15 residues. The germline V gene encodes CDR1 MDHEN and CDR2 SYDVKM. The V end was cut by 6 bases, the J end by 7 bases, with 22 bases between.

The chain uses TRBV12-5 and TRBJ1-1; a weak D match, TRBD1 (5 bases). The CDR3 sequence is 16 residues long. Germline V gives CDR1 LGHNT, CDR2 FRNRAP. The germline V and J ends were trimmed by 3 bases and 0 bases, with 14 bases remaining between them. CDR3 coding DNA: TGTGCTAGTGGTTTTTTCCCCCAGGGAATGAACACTGAAGCTTTCTTT. Translating it yields CASGFFPQGMNTEAFF.

This clone has just a few counts. J is TRBJ2-1 and V is TRBV10-3; 10 bases are shared with TRBD2. Germline V gene sequence: CDR1 ENHRY, CDR2 SYGVKD. V gave up 0 bases and J gave up 7 bases; unmatched junction bases: 3. This CDR3 has 15 amino acids. The CDR3 DNA sequence: TGTGCCATCAGTGAGTCAAGCGGGGGGGCTAATGAGCAGTTCTTC. This codes for CAISESSGGANEQFF.

The chain links TRBV3-1 (or the pseudogene TRBV3-2) to TRBJ2-2; D ambiguous. The CDR3 is 14 amino acids. Germline V gene lookup returns CDR1 LGHDT and CDR2 YNNKEL (reference sequence). Deletions cut 4 bases from V and 4 bases from J, with 10 bases between. The CDR3 spells CASSPPRATGELFF. The CDR3, as DNA: TGTGCCAGCAGCCCCCCGAGAGCCACCGGGGAGCTGTTTTTT.

The chain carries TRBV7-2 and TRBJ1-1; possibly TRBD1 for D (6 bases). Germline CDR1 reads SGHTA; CDR2 reads FQGNSA. V was cut by 2 bases and J by 4 bases, with 8 bases left in between. This CDR3 contains 13 residues. The CDR3 sequence is CASSLLGGTEAFF. CDR3 DNA: TGTGCCAGCAGCTTATTAGGGGGCACTGAAGCTTTCTTT.

The V gene is TRBV7-9, the J gene TRBJ2-7; D ambiguous. Germline V gene data show CDR1 as SEHNR and CDR2 as FQNEAQ (reference sequence). V was pared by 2 bases and J by 3 bases, with 14 bases between. This CDR3 contains 15 residues. CDR3 residues: CASSLFAGPVYEQYF. CDR3 DNA sequence: TGTGCCAGCAGCTTATTTGCAGGCCCCGTCTACGAGCAGTACTTC.

This clone was detected only once. V is TRBV7-9 and J is TRBJ1-4; D remains unclear. The CDR3 is 15 amino acids. Germline V gene data show CDR1 as SEHNR and CDR2 as FQNEAQ (reference sequence). V lost 0 bases and J lost 8, with 13 bases in between. CDR3 protein: CASSLAEADWEKLFF. CDR3 nucleotides: TGTGCCAGCAGCTTAGCCGAGGCGGATTGGGAAAAACTGTTTTTT.

The chain combines TRBV3-1 (or the pseudogene TRBV3-2) with TRBJ1-5; no clear D. CDR1 LGHDT and CDR2 YNNKEL come from the germline V gene (reference sequence). The length of the CDR3 is 14 residues. With 6 bases removed from V and 5 bases from J, the gap between germline ends came to 14 bases. The CDR3 is CASSPELADQPQHF. DNA of the CDR3: TGTGCCAGCAGTCCTGAATTGGCGGATCAGCCCCAGCATTTT.

This clone appeared a few times. The chain couples TRBV7-3 to TRBJ1-1, with D hard to call. Germline V gene lookup returns CDR1 SGHTA and CDR2 FQGTGA. The CDR3 runs to 13 residues. Trimming shortened V by 3 bases and J by 4 bases, and 9 bases separated the two germline ends. This CDR3 reads CASSFKRATEAFF. The DNA of the CDR3 is TGTGCCAGCAGCTTTAAGCGGGCCACTGAAGCTTTCTTT.

J is TRBJ1-2 and V is TRBV7-2; weak D call: TRBD1 (5 bases). The germline V and J ends were trimmed by 3 bases and 5 bases, with 13 bases remaining between them. The CDR3 is 14 residues long. Germline CDR1 reads SGHTA; CDR2 reads FQGNSA. CDR3 in amino acids: CASSFPGPRYGYTF. DNA for the CDR3: TGTGCCAGCAGCTTCCCAGGGCCCCGTTATGGCTACACCTTC.

V is TRBV30 and J is TRBJ1-2; D may be TRBD1 (5 bases). This CDR3 comprises 13 residues. CDR1 and CDR2 (germline): GTSNPN, SVGIG (reference sequence). V was cut by 0 bases and J by 6 bases, with 11 bases left in between. CDR3 DNA: TGTGCCTGGAGTGTACAGGCCCGCGATGGCTACACCTTC. Translating gives CAWSVQARDGYTF. Together with reference TRBV30 and TRBJ1-2, the CDR3 gives the full variable domain: SQTIHQWPATLVQPVGSPLSLECTVEGTSNPNLYWYRQAAGRGLQLLFYSVGIGQISSEVPQNLSASRPQDRQFILSSKKLLLSDSGFYLCAWSVQARDGYTFGSGTRLTVV.

As concerns this clone: A much larger clone differs from this one at a single base, so this may be a read error. At the DNA level, this CDR3 is encoded by other sequences in the same sample as well. CDR3 amino acids: CASSPSSLAGVREQYF. The DNA of the CDR3 is TGTGCCAGCAGCCCCAGCTCGCTAGCGGGCGTCCGCGAGCAATACTTC. This rearrangement joins TRBV21-1 to TRBJ2-7; the table's D gene call, TRBD2, was not cross checked with the DNA. TRBV21-1 is given as a pseudogene. CDR3 length: 16 amino acids.

The chain is built from TRBV5-6 and TRBJ1-3; D possibly corresponds to TRBD1 (5 bases). The CDR3 length is 16 residues. Trimming pared 7 bases from V and 1 base from J, leaving 18 bases between. Germline lookup yields CDR1 SGHDT and CDR2 YYEEEE. The CDR3 loop is CASCIYQGLSGNTIYF. CDR3 bases: TGTGCCAGCTGCATCTACCAGGGACTGTCTGGAAACACCATATATTTT.

The chain couples TRBV11-2 to TRBJ1-5, with 7 bases that match TRBD1. This CDR3 comprises 13 residues. V was pared by 5 bases and J by 5 bases, with 3 bases of the junction left unmatched. Germline V lookup: CDR1 SGHAT, CDR2 FQNNGV. The CDR3 spells CASSRQGYQPQHF. The DNA for the CDR3 is TGTGCCAGCAGCCGACAGGGTTATCAGCCCCAGCATTTT.

This CDR3 is CASSPTGGSETQYF. The CDR3 nucleotides read TGTGCCAGCAGCCCCACGGGGGGGTCAGAGACCCAGTACTTC. The V gene is TRBV9, the J gene TRBJ2-5; 8 nucleotides agree with TRBD2. CDR3 size: 14 residues. With V trimmed by 4 bases and J by 4 bases, 6 bases remained unmatched. Per the germline V gene, CDR1 is SGDLS and CDR2 is YYNGEE.

The chain recombines TRBV14 with TRBJ2-3; 15 nucleotides match TRBD2. CDR1 SGHDN and CDR2 FVKESK come from the germline V gene. The CDR3 has 16 residues. The V and J ends lost 4 bases and 9 bases, in that order; junction bases with no gene match: 8. CDR3 residues: CASSRGMGLAGGTQYF. The CDR3 coding sequence is TGTGCCAGCAGCCGCGGAATGGGACTAGCGGGGGGCACGCAGTATTTT.

This rearrangement joins TRBV2 to TRBJ2-5; D possibly corresponds to TRBD1 (5 bases). The CDR3 extends over 12 amino acids. The V gene lost 5 bases and the J gene lost 2 bases, with 6 bases spanning the gap. In germline, CDR1 is SNHLY, CDR2 FYNNEI. The CDR3 DNA follows: TGTGCCAGCAGTCAGGGACAAGAGACCCAGTACTTC. This encodes CASSQGQETQYF.

This clone was seen more than once but under ten times. V gene TRBV4-1 combines with J gene TRBJ1-2; tentatively, D is TRBD1 (5 bases). The V gene's germline CDR1 is MGHRA and CDR2 YSYEKL. Trimming took 2 bases from V and 3 from J, leaving 13 bases between them. This CDR3 has 15 residues. The CDR3 DNA reads TGCGCCAGCAGCCAACCTACCGGCAGGGACTATGGCTACACCTTC. This codes for CASSQPTGRDYGYTF.

This clone showed up just a few times. The CDR3 sequence is CASSLGGQDEQFF. The CDR3 DNA is TGCGCCAGCAGCTTGGGGGGCCAGGATGAGCAGTTCTTC. V gene TRBV5-1 combines with J gene TRBJ2-1, with D possibly TRBD1 on 5 matching bases. The CDR3 sequence is 13 residues long. Trimming stripped 0 bases from V and 8 bases from J, with 9 bases between. Germline values: CDR1 SGHRS, CDR2 YFSETQ.

The gene calls are TRBV5-1 and TRBJ1-2, with 10 bases that match TRBD1. Trimming cost V 5 bases and J 4 bases; bases outside gene matches: 8. This CDR3 comprises 15 residues. Germline V gives CDR1 SGHRS, CDR2 YFSETQ. Written as DNA, the CDR3 is TGCGCCAGCAGTTCGACAGGGGGCCGGGGCTATGGCTACACCTTC. Protein: CASSSTGGRGYGYTF. Looking up the rest from reference TRBV5-1 and TRBJ1-2 gives the full variable domain: KAGVTQTPRYLIKTRGQQVTLSCSPISGHRSVSWYQQTPGQGLQFLFEYFSETQRNKGNFPGRFSGRQFSNSRSEMNVSTLELGDSALYLCASSSTGGRGYGYTFGSGTRLTVV.

This clone has a handful of counts. The V and J genes are TRBV5-6 and TRBJ1-1; 8 bases map to TRBD1. CDR3 length: 14 residues. The germline V gene encodes CDR1 SGHDT and CDR2 YYEEEE. V was pared by 4 bases and J by 1 base, with 3 bases of the junction left unmatched. The DNA for the CDR3 is TGTGCCAGCAGCGCACAGGGGGAGAACACTGAAGCTTTCTTT. This gives the protein CASSAQGENTEAFF.

The gene calls are TRBV30 and TRBJ1-6, with TRBD1 as a possible D gene (5 bases). This CDR3 spans 15 amino acids. Trimming removed 4 bases from V and 1 base from J, with 11 bases in between. From germline, CDR1 is GTSNPN and CDR2 SVGIG (reference sequence). The CDR3 protein is CAWTGSQSYNSPLHF. CDR3 nucleotides: TGTGCCTGGACAGGGTCCCAATCCTATAATTCACCCCTCCACTTT.

The chain combines TRBV27 with TRBJ2-1, with 12 bases fitting TRBD2. Germline CDR1 and CDR2: MNHEY and SMNVEV (reference sequence). J lost 4 bases, V lost 6 bases, and 16 bases had no gene match. There are 19 residues in the CDR3. In nucleotides, the CDR3 is TGTGCCAGCAGCTTAATTAGGCTAGCGGGGGGGCCGTTGTACAATGAGCAGTTCTTC. This codes for CASSLIRLAGGPLYNEQFF.